This is a list of T cell receptor beta chains from one sample in a study. TCRdb processed the RT-PCR reads anew with MiXCR; each CDR3 protein has one entry. Here the sample spans more than 600,000 distinct CDR3 sequences, 11% to 15% being singletons. Input material: memory CD4+ T cells from blood. The receptors stem from a female donor in good health, serving as a healthy control. Each CDR3 is given with its conserved first and last residue. A D gene is named only where the DNA matches it firmly. For some rows the clone size is stated as once, few or many, or as a class when expanded; others skip it.

D gene: -; J gene: TRBJ1-6; clone size: few; V gene: TRBV30; CDR3 protein: CAWSRPRTDNSPLHF; CDR3 DNA: TGTGCCTGGAGCCGACCTCGGACAGATAATTCACCCCTCCACTTT
D gene: -; J gene: TRBJ2-2; clone size: many; V gene: TRBV6-5; CDR3 protein: CASSFGSRVTGELFF; CDR3 DNA: TGTGCCAGCAGTTTCGGGAGTCGGGTCACCGGGGAGCTGTTTTTT
D gene: -; J gene: TRBJ2-3; clone size: many; V gene: TRBV20-1; CDR3 protein: CSARGPGRTDTQYF; CDR3 DNA: TGCAGTGCTAGAGGCCCGGGCAGAACAGATACGCAGTATTTT
D gene: -; J gene: TRBJ2-5; clone size: -; V gene: TRBV7-9; CDR3 protein: CASSLKRSLQETQYF; CDR3 DNA: TGTGCCAGCAGCTTAAAGCGGAGCCTTCAAGAGACCCAGTACTTC
D gene: -; J gene: TRBJ1-4; clone size: few; V gene: TRBV12-3/TRBV12-4; CDR3 protein: CASSSWGVNEKLFF; CDR3 DNA: TGTGCCAGCAGCTCCTGGGGGGTTAATGAAAAACTGTTTTTT
D gene: -; J gene: TRBJ2-1; clone size: few; V gene: TRBV7-8; CDR3 protein: CASSDRDGGYNEQFF; CDR3 DNA: TGTGCCAGCAGCGACCGGGACGGAGGGTACAATGAGCAGTTCTTC
D gene: TRBD2; J gene: TRBJ2-1; clone size: many; V gene: TRBV6-5; CDR3 protein: CASSTIRTSGSNEQFF; CDR3 DNA: TGTGCCAGCAGTACAATCAGGACTAGCGGGAGTAATGAGCAGTTCTTC
D gene: TRBD1; J gene: TRBJ1-4; clone size: many; V gene: TRBV12-3/TRBV12-4; CDR3 protein: CASSRDSEKLFF; CDR3 DNA: TGTGCCAGCAGTAGGGACAGTGAAAAACTGTTTTTT
D gene: TRBD1; J gene: TRBJ2-5; clone size: few; V gene: TRBV7-2; CDR3 protein: CASSRGTEETQYF; CDR3 DNA: TGTGCCAGCAGCCGAGGGACAGAAGAGACCCAGTACTTC
D gene: TRBD2; J gene: TRBJ2-5; clone size: once; V gene: TRBV7-6; CDR3 protein: CASSLGSGGFLQETQYF; CDR3 DNA: TGTGCCAGCAGCTTAGGTAGCGGGGGGTTCCTACAAGAGACCCAGTACTTC
D gene: -; J gene: TRBJ2-7; clone size: -; V gene: TRBV6-1; CDR3 protein: CASSERYYEQYF; CDR3 DNA: TGTGCCAGCAGTGAACGCTACTACGAGCAGTACTTC
D gene: -; J gene: TRBJ1-2; clone size: few; V gene: TRBV20-1; CDR3 protein: CSARGTPDGGYTF; CDR3 DNA: TGCAGTGCTAGGGGGACCCCAGATGGTGGCTACACCTTC
D gene: TRBD2; J gene: TRBJ2-5; clone size: many; V gene: TRBV5-1; CDR3 protein: CASSPTTSGGGETQYF; CDR3 DNA: TGCGCCAGCAGCCCAACCACTAGCGGGGGAGGTGAGACCCAGTACTTC
D gene: -; J gene: TRBJ1-1; clone size: few; V gene: TRBV6-2/TRBV6-3; CDR3 protein: CASGGQSIMNTEAFF; CDR3 DNA: TGTGCCAGCGGAGGGCAGTCGATCATGAACACTGAAGCTTTCTTT
D gene: TRBD2; J gene: TRBJ2-1; clone size: -; V gene: TRBV10-3; CDR3 protein: CAISESSRLAVSFWQFF; CDR3 DNA: TGTGCCATCAGTGAGTCGTCGAGGCTAGCGGTTTCGTTCTGGCAGTTCTTC
D gene: -; J gene: TRBJ2-3; clone size: few; V gene: TRBV15; CDR3 protein: CATSRGPGTDTQYF; CDR3 DNA: TGTGCCACCAGCAGGGGGCCAGGCACAGATACGCAGTATTTT
D gene: -; J gene: TRBJ1-3; clone size: -; V gene: TRBV7-3; CDR3 protein: CASSLQSSSGNTIYF; CDR3 DNA: TGTGCCAGCAGCTTACAAAGTAGCTCTGGAAACACCATATATTTT
D gene: -; J gene: TRBJ1-2; clone size: -; V gene: TRBV7-2; CDR3 protein: CASSLNRADYGYTF; CDR3 DNA: TGTGCCAGCAGCTTGAACAGGGCGGACTATGGCTACACCTTC
D gene: -; J gene: TRBJ2-1; clone size: -; V gene: TRBV20-1; CDR3 protein: CSAQRGLARSYNEQFF; CDR3 DNA: TGCAGTGCCCAGAGGGGCCTAGCGAGGTCCTACAATGAGCAGTTCTTC
D gene: -; J gene: TRBJ1-4; clone size: -; V gene: TRBV29-1; CDR3 protein: CSAEWGWGLFF; CDR3 DNA: TGCAGCGCTGAGTGGGGGTGGGGACTGTTTTTT
D gene: TRBD1; J gene: TRBJ2-5; clone size: -; V gene: TRBV5-5; CDR3 protein: CASVRDSSRTGETQYF; CDR3 DNA: TGTGCCAGCGTTAGGGACAGCTCCCGAACGGGCGAGACCCAGTACTTC
D gene: TRBD1; J gene: TRBJ1-2; clone size: -; V gene: TRBV20-1; CDR3 protein: CSAEGQGGYGYTF; CDR3 DNA: TGCAGTGCCGAAGGACAGGGGGGGTATGGCTACACCTTC
D gene: -; J gene: TRBJ2-7; clone size: -; V gene: TRBV11-2; CDR3 protein: CASSARNGYDEQYF; CDR3 DNA: TGTGCCAGCAGCGCAAGAAATGGTTACGACGAGCAGTACTTC
D gene: TRBD2; J gene: TRBJ2-6; clone size: many; V gene: TRBV4-1; CDR3 protein: CASSRRREVSGANVLTF; CDR3 DNA: TGCGCCAGCAGCCGAAGGCGGGAGGTGTCTGGGGCCAACGTCCTGACTTTC
D gene: -; J gene: TRBJ1-2; clone size: few; V gene: TRBV9; CDR3 protein: CASSARVGGNGYTF; CDR3 DNA: TGTGCCAGCAGCGCCCGAGTCGGGGGGAACGGCTACACCTTC
D gene: -; J gene: TRBJ1-2; clone size: many; V gene: TRBV5-1; CDR3 protein: CASIPTWGTNYGYTF; CDR3 DNA: TGCGCCAGCATCCCGACGTGGGGGACTAACTATGGCTACACCTTC
D gene: -; J gene: TRBJ1-2; clone size: many; V gene: TRBV9; CDR3 protein: CASSLRQTNYGYTF; CDR3 DNA: TGTGCCAGCAGCCTCAGACAGACTAACTATGGCTACACCTTC
D gene: -; J gene: TRBJ2-1; clone size: once; V gene: TRBV7-9; CDR3 protein: CASGLLVSYNEQFF; CDR3 DNA: TGTGCCAGCGGACTGTTGGTTTCCTACAATGAGCAGTTCTTC
D gene: TRBD1; J gene: TRBJ2-7; clone size: few; V gene: TRBV18; CDR3 protein: CASSPQGDRVSEQYF; CDR3 DNA: TGTGCCAGCTCACCACAGGGAGACAGGGTTTCCGAGCAGTACTTC
D gene: TRBD2; J gene: TRBJ2-5; clone size: -; V gene: TRBV10-3; CDR3 protein: CATLKGIAGGQQETQYF; CDR3 DNA: TGTGCCACCCTGAAGGGTATAGCGGGAGGGCAACAAGAGACCCAGTACTTC